This passage covers 23 T cell receptor beta chains from one sample sequenced in a study of blood T cell repertoires in COVID-19. Repertoires were generated with immunoSEQ multiplex PCR, while TCRdb's copy carries only in-frame clones and drops some. The sample lists roughly 43,000 clones, roughly four fifths occurring once. The source material was peripheral blood. The receptors come from a woman aged 80 or over with acute or convalescent COVID-19.

The chain recombines TRBV4-2 with TRBJ2-5, with 8 bases identical to TRBD2. With 7 bases clipped from V and 1 base from J, the junction kept 17 bases outside the gene matches. This CDR3 is 18 amino acids long. CDR1 LGHNA and CDR2 YNFKEQ come from the germline V gene. This chain's CDR3 is CASTPSQTAGAFQETQYF. For the CDR3, the DNA is TGTGCCAGCACCCCGTCCCAGACAGCGGGGGCCTTCCAAGAGACCCAGTACTTC.

The rearrangement links TRBV7-9 to TRBJ1-2; D is uncertain. Germline loops: CDR1 SEHNR, CDR2 FQNEAQ (reference sequence). The CDR3 extends over 15 amino acids. The V gene lost 5 bases and the J gene lost 4 bases, with 17 bases spanning the gap. The CDR3 is CASSLSGAPFYGYTF. Written as DNA, the CDR3 is TGTGCCAGCAGCCTCTCCGGAGCCCCCTTCTATGGCTACACCTTC.

In regard to this clone: Other DNA sequences in the same sample also yield this CDR3. The V call is TRBV7-2, the J call TRBJ1-1, with D hard to call. The CDR3 totals 13 residues. Trimming pared 2 bases from V and 1 base from J, leaving 5 bases between. Germline V gene lookup returns CDR1 SGHTA and CDR2 FQGNSA. CDR3 region: CASSLTENTEAFF. The CDR3 DNA sequence: TGTGCCAGCAGCTTAACAGAGAACACTGAAGCTTTCTTT.

The rearrangement links TRBV18 to TRBJ2-1; 7 bases fit TRBD2. Germline assignment: CDR1 KGHSH and CDR2 LQKENI. The ends lost 3 bases at V and 0 bases at J; junction bases unmatched: 11. This CDR3 contains 18 residues. CDR3 protein: CASSPSTGGGSSYNEQFF. CDR3 bases: TGTGCCAGCTCACCCAGTACAGGCGGGGGTAGCTCCTACAATGAGCAGTTCTTC.

The chain joins TRBV7-2 to TRBJ1-2; D call uncertain. CDR1 is SGHTA and CDR2 is FQGNSA in the germline V gene. This CDR3 comprises 13 residues. Trimming stripped 7 bases from V and 12 bases from J, with 21 bases between. CDR3 loop: CASNPSSRVENTF. DNA for the CDR3: TGTGCCAGCAACCCCTCTTCGAGGGTAGAGAACACCTTC.

This rearrangement joins TRBV3-1 (or the pseudogene TRBV3-2) to TRBJ1-2, with D possibly TRBD1 on 6 matching bases. CDR1 and CDR2 (germline): LGHDT, YNNKEL (reference sequence). Between the trimmed V and J ends, which lost 3 bases and 5 bases, there was a span of 19 bases. The CDR3 loop spans 16 amino acids. The CDR3 reads CASSQGGGHSRYGYTF. The CDR3 region has the DNA TGTGCCAGCAGCCAGGGGGGGGGCCACTCGAGGTATGGCTACACCTTC.

The chain employs TRBV18 and TRBJ2-1; 8 bases are shared with TRBD2. Germline CDR1 and CDR2: KGHSH and LQKENI. V was pared by 3 bases and J by 1 base, with 8 bases of the junction left unmatched. This CDR3 region has 17 residues. This CDR3 reads CASSPLAGGSSYNEQFF. DNA of the CDR3: TGTGCCAGCTCACCGCTGGCGGGGGGCTCATCCTACAATGAGCAGTTCTTC.

V usage is TRBV3-1 (or the pseudogene TRBV3-2) and J usage is TRBJ2-7; D possibly corresponds to TRBD2 (7 bases). V was pared by 1 base and J by 3 bases, with 13 bases between. CDR1 LGHDT and CDR2 YNNKEL come from the germline V gene (reference sequence). The CDR3 has 15 residues. The CDR3 DNA sequence: TGTGCCAGCAGCCAAGGTAGGGGGGGATACTACGAGCAGTACTTC. It is translated as CASSQGRGGYYEQYF.

This rearrangement joins TRBV28 to TRBJ1-2; D may be TRBD1 (6 bases). Germline V gene data show CDR1 as MDHEN and CDR2 as SYDVKM. Trimming took 2 bases from V and 3 from J, leaving 10 bases between them. The CDR3 runs to 14 residues. The DNA for the CDR3 is TGTGCCAGCAGTTTAGCAGGGGTCGACTATGGCTACACCTTC. This gives the protein CASSLAGVDYGYTF.

V usage is TRBV19 and J usage is TRBJ2-1, with D possibly matching TRBD2 (6 bases). V was trimmed by 3 bases and J by 7 bases, leaving 10 bases between them. CDR1 and CDR2 from the germline V gene are LNHDA and SQIVND (reference sequence). CDR3 length: 13 amino acids. The chain's CDR3 is CASSIGGRNEQFF. The CDR3 coding sequence is TGTGCCAGTAGTATTGGGGGGAGGAATGAGCAGTTCTTC. The full variable domain, with the rest looked up from reference TRBV19 and TRBJ2-1, is DGGITQSPKYLFRKEGQNVTLSCEQNLNHDAMYWYRQDPGQGLRLIYYSQIVNDFQKGDIAEGYSVSREKKESFPLTVTSAQKNPTAFYLCASSIGGRNEQFFGPGTRLTVL.

In nucleotides, the CDR3 is TGTGCCAGCAGCCCTAGAGGGATGGCAGCTCCAGCTTTCTTT. Its protein product is CASSPRGMAAPAFF. The chain recombines TRBV11-3 with TRBJ1-1; D is undetermined. V was trimmed by 5 bases and J by 10 bases, leaving 20 bases between them. The CDR3 runs to 14 residues. Germline V gene data show CDR1 as SGHNT and CDR2 as YENEEA.

V gene TRBV9 combines with J gene TRBJ2-2, with 10 bases aligning to TRBD2. Looked up from germline, CDR1 is SGDLS and CDR2 is YYNGEE. V lost 0 bases to trimming and J lost 4 bases; unmatched junction nucleotides: 6. This CDR3 has 17 residues. The CDR3 sequence is CASSVEASGGSTGELFF. Here the CDR3 DNA reads TGTGCCAGCAGCGTAGAAGCTAGCGGGGGCAGCACCGGGGAGCTGTTTTTT.

The rearrangement uses TRBV6-2 or TRBV6-3 and TRBJ1-1; TRBD1 matches at 8 bases. V lost 4 bases and J lost 3; bases outside the gene matches: 7. The CDR3 is 15 residues long. The germline V gene has CDR1 MNHEY and CDR2 SVGEGT. The CDR3 region has the DNA TGTGCCAGCAGTTCAAGGACAGGGCGGTACACTGAAGCTTTCTTT. The encoded protein is CASSSRTGRYTEAFF.

The V gene is TRBV24-1, the J gene TRBJ1-4, with D possibly TRBD1 on 6 matching bases. The CDR3 contains 15 residues. Trimming pared 3 bases from V and 7 bases from J, leaving 14 bases between. Germline CDR1 is KGHDR and CDR2 is SFDVKD. The CDR3 DNA sequence: TGTGCCACCAGTGATGGGGGGGGGCTGGCTGAAAAACTGTTTTTT. Encoded protein: CATSDGGGLAEKLFF.

This chain uses TRBV19 with TRBJ2-3; 9 nucleotides match TRBD2. This CDR3 is built from 17 residues. Germline lookup yields CDR1 LNHDA and CDR2 SQIVND (reference sequence). The V segment lost 1 base and the J segment 4 bases; nucleotides outside the gene matches: 9. The CDR3 loop is CASSIGGERGASDTQYF. The CDR3 nucleotides read TGTGCCAGTAGTATAGGCGGGGAGCGGGGGGCATCAGATACGCAGTATTTT.

The chain uses TRBV27 and TRBJ2-1; TRBD1 agrees at 7 bases. With V trimmed by 5 bases and J by 5 bases, 3 bases remained unmatched. Per the germline V gene, CDR1 is MNHEY and CDR2 is SMNVEV (reference sequence). The CDR3 extends over 13 amino acids. The DNA for the CDR3 is TGTGCCAGCAGTCCAGACAGGGACAATGAGCAGTTCTTC. Amino acids: CASSPDRDNEQFF.

The CDR3 loop reads CASSSTATNEKLFF. The CDR3 nucleotides read TGTGCCAGCAGCTCGACAGCAACTAATGAAAAACTGTTTTTT. V is TRBV2 and J is TRBJ1-4; tentative D call: TRBD1 (5 bases). This CDR3 has 14 residues. Germline CDR1 SNHLY, CDR2 FYNNEI. V dropped 6 bases and J dropped 0 bases, with 8 bases sitting between them.

The chain has TRBV10-3 and TRBJ1-6, with D possibly TRBD1 on 6 matching bases. Per germline, CDR1 ENHRY and CDR2 SYGVKD. This CDR3 spans 16 amino acids. V dropped 6 bases and J dropped 2 bases, with 14 bases sitting between them. CDR3 protein: CAISPQGLTYNSPLHF. CDR3 in DNA: TGTGCCATCAGCCCACAGGGATTAACCTATAATTCACCCCTCCACTTT.

The chain is built from TRBV5-3 and TRBJ2-7; 9 bases are a match to TRBD2. TRBV5-3 qualifies as an ORF whose function is uncertain. Germline trimming cut 0 bases from V and 0 bases from J; bases unmatched to any gene: 16. This CDR3 spans 20 amino acids. In DNA form, the CDR3 reads TGTGCCAGAAGCTTGGAATTGCGCGGGGGGGACTTCCTAAGCTCCTACGAGCAGTACTTC. Its translation is CARSLELRGGDFLSSYEQYF.

This sequence joins TRBV5-1 and TRBJ1-1, with 8 nucleotides matching TRBD1. The V and J ends lost 4 bases and 3 bases, in that order; junction bases with no gene match: 14. Germline V lookup: CDR1 SGHRS, CDR2 YFSETQ. The CDR3 is 17 amino acids. CDR3 sequence: CASSLRTGGQGDTEAFF. Written as DNA, the CDR3 is TGCGCCAGCAGCCTACGAACGGGCGGACAGGGAGACACTGAAGCTTTCTTT.

V usage is TRBV5-4 and J usage is TRBJ2-3; 7 positions agree with TRBD1. The CDR3 consists of 15 residues. The germline V gene encodes CDR1 SGHNT and CDR2 YYREEE (reference sequence). Trimming cost V 3 bases and J 6 bases; bases outside gene matches: 10. The CDR3 sequence: CASSSPGQPLDTQYF. CDR3 nucleotide sequence: TGTGCCAGCAGCTCCCCGGGACAGCCGCTGGATACGCAGTATTTT. The entire variable domain, with the rest obtained from reference TRBV5-4 and TRBJ2-3, is as follows: ETGVTQSPTHLIKTRGQQVTLRCSSQSGHNTVSWYQQALGQGPQFIFQYYREEENGRGNFPPRFSGLQFPNYSSELNVNALELDDSALYLCASSSPGQPLDTQYFGPGTRLTVL.

Note on this clone: Other DNA sequences in this sample translate to the same CDR3. The chain employs TRBV11-2 and TRBJ1-5; D may be TRBD1 (6 bases). The CDR3 is made up of 13 amino acids. The ends were cut back, 0 bases at V and 7 bases at J, with 7 bases in the middle. Germline CDR1 reads SGHAT; CDR2 reads FQNNGV. The chain's CDR3 is CASSLDRGQPQHF. The DNA for the CDR3 is TGTGCCAGCAGCTTAGATAGGGGGCAGCCCCAGCATTTT.

J is TRBJ1-6 and V is TRBV6-5; 8 bases are shared with TRBD1. The CDR3 is 15 residues long. V lost 0 bases to trimming and J lost 10 bases; unmatched junction nucleotides: 5. CDR1 MNHEY and CDR2 SVGAGI come from the germline V gene. CDR3 in DNA: TGTGCCAGCAGTTACTCTGGCAGGGGGCGATCACCCCTCCACTTT. Protein sequence: CASSYSGRGRSPLHF.